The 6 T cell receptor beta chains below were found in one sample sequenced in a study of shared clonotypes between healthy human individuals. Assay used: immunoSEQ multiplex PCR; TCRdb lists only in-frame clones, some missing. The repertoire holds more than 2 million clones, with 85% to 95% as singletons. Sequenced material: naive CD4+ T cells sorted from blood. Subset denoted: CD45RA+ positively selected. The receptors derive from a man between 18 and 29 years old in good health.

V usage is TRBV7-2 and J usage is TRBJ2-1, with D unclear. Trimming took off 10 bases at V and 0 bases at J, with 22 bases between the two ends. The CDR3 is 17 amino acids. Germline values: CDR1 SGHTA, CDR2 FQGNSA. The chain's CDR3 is CATSRSRPFSSYNEQFF. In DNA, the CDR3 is TGTGCCACCTCCAGGTCCAGGCCTTTTAGCTCCTACAATGAGCAGTTCTTC.

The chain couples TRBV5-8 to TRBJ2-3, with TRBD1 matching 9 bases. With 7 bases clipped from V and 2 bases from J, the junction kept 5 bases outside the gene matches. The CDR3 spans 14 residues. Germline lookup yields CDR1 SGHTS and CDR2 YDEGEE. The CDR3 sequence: CASGGQGFTDTQYF. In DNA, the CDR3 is TGTGCCAGCGGCGGACAGGGGTTCACAGATACGCAGTATTTT.

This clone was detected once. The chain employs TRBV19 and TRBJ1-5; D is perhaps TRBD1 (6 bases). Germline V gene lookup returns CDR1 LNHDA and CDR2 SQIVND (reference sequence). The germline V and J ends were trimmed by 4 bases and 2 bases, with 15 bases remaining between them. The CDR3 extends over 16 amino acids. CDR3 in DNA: TGTGCCAGTAGTACAAGAGCAGGGGCCGGCAATCAGCCCCAGCATTTT. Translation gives CASSTRAGAGNQPQHF. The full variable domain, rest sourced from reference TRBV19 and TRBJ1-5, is DGGITQSPKYLFRKEGQNVTLSCEQNLNHDAMYWYRQDPGQGLRLIYYSQIVNDFQKGDIAEGYSVSREKKESFPLTVTSAQKNPTAFYLCASSTRAGAGNQPQHFGDGTRLSIL.

CDR3 in amino acids: CASSLAIGQGRNEQYF. The CDR3 bases are TGCGCCAGCAGCTTGGCGATTGGCCAGGGGCGGAACGAGCAGTACTTC. This rearrangement joins TRBV5-1 to TRBJ2-7; possible D gene TRBD1, 6 bases. The V end lost 0 bases, the J end lost 5 bases, and 18 bases lay between the germline ends. CDR1 SGHRS and CDR2 YFSETQ come from the germline V gene. The CDR3 has 16 residues.

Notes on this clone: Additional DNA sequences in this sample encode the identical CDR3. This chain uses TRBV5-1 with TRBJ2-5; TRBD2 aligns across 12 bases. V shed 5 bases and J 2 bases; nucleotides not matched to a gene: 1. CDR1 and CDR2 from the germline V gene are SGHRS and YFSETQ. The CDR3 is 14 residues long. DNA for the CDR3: TGCGCCAGCAGAGGACTAGCGGGGCAAGAGACCCAGTACTTC. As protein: CASRGLAGQETQYF.

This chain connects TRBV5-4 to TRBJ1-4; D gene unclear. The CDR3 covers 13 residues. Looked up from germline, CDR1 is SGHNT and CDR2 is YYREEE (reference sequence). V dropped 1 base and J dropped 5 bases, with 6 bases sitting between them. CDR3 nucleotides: TGTGCCAGCAGCTTGTTGCCGAATGAAAAACTGTTTTTT. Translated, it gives CASSLLPNEKLFF.